These 17 T cell receptor beta chains came from one sample sequenced in a study of CD4 T cells in relation to SARS-CoV-2 and coronaviruses. Profiling relied on immunoSEQ multiplex PCR, and the TCRdb table lists in-frame clones only, not all of them. The sample shows some 37,000 clones, over 65% of them seen only once. Antigens for these TCRs are unknown. The sequencing sample was made of memory CD4+ T cells from PBMCs, cultured in vitro. These receptors were taken from an adult with COVID-19.

The J gene is TRBJ2-2, the V gene TRBV7-3, with 7 bases identical to TRBD2. The CDR3 has 18 amino acids. Germline CDR1 reads SGHTA; CDR2 reads FQGTGA. The V gene end was trimmed by 4 bases and the J gene end by 0 bases; junction bases not matched to a gene: 11. CDR3 protein: CASSSTSVRYANTGELFF. As DNA, the CDR3 is TGTGCCAGCAGCTCTACTAGCGTACGATACGCGAACACCGGGGAGCTGTTTTTT.

V usage is TRBV7-9 and J usage is TRBJ1-2, with 10 bases fitting TRBD1. The CDR3 extends over 14 amino acids. CDR1 and CDR2 (germline): SEHNR, FQNEAQ (reference sequence). V gave up 1 base and J gave up 4 bases; unmatched junction bases: 0. This CDR3 reads CASSLGTGGYGYTF. The CDR3 region has the DNA TGTGCCAGCAGCTTAGGGACAGGGGGCTATGGCTACACCTTC. Filled out from reference TRBV7-9 and TRBJ1-2, the complete variable domain reads DTGVSQNPRHKITKRGQNVTFRCDPISEHNRLYWYRQTLGQGPEFLTYFQNEAQLEKSRLLSDRFSAERPKGSFSTLEIQRTEQGDSAMYLCASSLGTGGYGYTFGSGTRLTVV.

Only one count was recorded for this clone. The chain recombines TRBV5-5 with TRBJ2-5; 7 bases fit TRBD1. Trimming cost V 4 bases and J 4 bases; bases outside gene matches: 4. Germline CDR1 is SGHKS and CDR2 is YYEKEE (reference sequence). The CDR3 has 13 residues. The CDR3 sequence is CASSRDSLETQYF. CDR3 nucleotide sequence: TGTGCCAGCAGCCGGGACAGCTTAGAGACCCAGTACTTC.

V gene TRBV28 combines with J gene TRBJ1-3; the D gene is possibly TRBD1 (5 bases). V gave up 8 bases and J gave up 0 bases, with 14 bases separating them. CDR1 is MDHEN, CDR2 SYDVKM, per germline. The CDR3 sequence is 15 residues long. The CDR3, as DNA: TGTGCCAGCGTCCCAAGGGGCTACTCTGGAAACACCATATATTTT. Protein sequence: CASVPRGYSGNTIYF. Full variable domain (rest looked up from reference TRBV28 and TRBJ1-3): DVKVTQSSRYLVKRTGEKVFLECVQDMDHENMFWYRQDPGLGLRLIYFSYDVKMKEKGDIPEGYSVSREKKERFSLILESASTNQTSMYLCASVPRGYSGNTIYFGEGSWLTVV.

The rearrangement links TRBV10-2 to TRBJ2-1, with D possibly matching TRBD1 (6 bases). Between the trimmed V and J ends, which lost 6 bases and 6 bases, there was a span of 18 bases. Germline V gene sequence: CDR1 WSHSY, CDR2 SAAADI. The CDR3 covers 15 residues. CDR3 nucleotides: TGCGCCAGCAGGGGGGACACCCGCTTTGGCAATGAGCAGTTCTTC. It specifies CASRGDTRFGNEQFF.

This chain connects TRBV11-2 to TRBJ2-5; 7 nucleotides line up with TRBD1. Germline CDR1 SGHAT, CDR2 FQNNGV. Trimming removed 0 bases from V and 5 bases from J; junction bases left unmatched: 6. There are 15 residues in the CDR3. Here the CDR3 reads CASSLDLGGRETQYF. The CDR3 DNA reads TGTGCCAGCAGCTTAGATTTAGGGGGCCGCGAGACCCAGTACTTC.

This rearrangement joins TRBV3-1 (or the pseudogene TRBV3-2) to TRBJ2-3, with 8 positions matching TRBD2. The length of the CDR3 is 17 residues. The germline CDR1 and CDR2 sequences are LGHDT and YNNKEL (reference sequence). Trimming took 3 bases from V and 1 from J; bases not matched to a gene: 9. This CDR3 is CASSQGHSGNGTDTQYF. The CDR3 coding sequence is TGTGCCAGCAGCCAGGGCCATAGCGGGAATGGCACAGATACGCAGTATTTT.

The chain has TRBV5-5 and TRBJ2-5; D gene unclear. The CDR3 is made up of 15 amino acids. Germline-derived CDR1 and CDR2 are SGHKS and YYEKEE (reference sequence). Trimming removed 1 base at V and 5 bases at J, with 15 bases between. The CDR3, as DNA: TGTGCCAGCAGCTTGCCCGGGCCAGCTTCGGAGACCCAGTACTTC. This gives the protein CASSLPGPASETQYF. Supplemented by reference TRBV5-5 and TRBJ2-5, the full variable domain reads DAGVTQSPTHLIKTRGQQVTLRCSPISGHKSVSWYQQVLGQGPQFIFQYYEKEERGRGNFPDRFSARQFPNYSSELNVNALLLGDSALYLCASSLPGPASETQYFGPGTRLLVL.

The chain couples TRBV7-9 to TRBJ2-5; D is ambiguous. The germline V and J ends were trimmed by 3 bases and 2 bases, with 4 bases remaining between them. CDR3 length equals 12 residues. CDR1 and CDR2 (germline): SEHNR, FQNEAQ (reference sequence). The CDR3 sequence is CASSFRQETQYF. As DNA, the CDR3 is TGTGCCAGCAGCTTTCGTCAAGAGACCCAGTACTTC.

The CDR3 region is CASSSRDREVYGYTF. The CDR3, as DNA: TGTGCCAGCAGCTCCCGGGACAGGGAGGTCTATGGCTACACCTTC. The V gene is TRBV5-4, the J gene TRBJ1-2, with TRBD1 matching 9 bases. The junction had 7 bases not matched to a gene; V was cut back by 3 bases and J by 4 bases. There are 15 residues in the CDR3. Germline CDR1 SGHNT, CDR2 YYREEE (reference sequence).

The J gene is TRBJ2-7, the V gene TRBV30, with D maybe TRBD1 (5 bases). This CDR3 spans 14 amino acids. Deletions cut 0 bases from V and 3 bases from J, with 12 bases between. CDR1 is GTSNPN and CDR2 is SVGIG in the germline V gene (reference sequence). CDR3 sequence reads: CAWSVGRVLYEQYF. For the CDR3, the DNA is TGTGCCTGGAGTGTTGGCAGGGTCCTCTACGAGCAGTACTTC.

The chain combines TRBV15 with TRBJ1-1; D might be TRBD1 (6 bases). The germline gives CDR1 LNHNV, CDR2 YYDKDF (reference sequence). This CDR3 is 16 amino acids long. Trimming left V 0 bases short and J 3 bases short, with 14 bases between. CDR3 sequence reads: CATSRDRRGRDTEAFF. CDR3 nucleotide sequence: TGTGCCACCAGCAGAGATCGAAGGGGGAGGGACACTGAAGCTTTCTTT.

This clone was counted a single time. The CDR3 is CASSFRGQYGYTF. In nucleotides, the CDR3 is TGTGCCAGCAGTTTCAGGGGGCAATATGGCTACACCTTC. The V and J genes are TRBV12-3 or TRBV12-4 and TRBJ1-2; 8 bases line up with TRBD1. This CDR3 spans 13 amino acids. V dropped 3 bases and J dropped 5; count of bases not matched to a gene: 2.

There are a few counts of this clone. CDR3 sequence: CASSPPDWAGKVNEQFF. The CDR3 coding sequence is TGTGCCAGCAGCCCCCCCGACTGGGCGGGGAAAGTCAATGAGCAGTTCTTC. J is TRBJ2-1 and V is TRBV7-9, with TRBD2 as a possible D gene (6 bases). Germline V gives CDR1 SEHNR, CDR2 FQNEAQ (reference sequence). Trimming left V 5 bases short and J 6 bases short, with 23 bases between. The CDR3 consists of 17 residues.

This sequence joins TRBV18 and TRBJ2-3; a possible D gene is TRBD2 (5 bases). The V and J ends lost 4 bases and 2 bases respectively, with 10 bases between them. The CDR3 has 14 residues. CDR1 and CDR2 from the germline V gene are KGHSH and LQKENI. The CDR3 region is CASSRPGVTDTQYF. CDR3 sequence (DNA): TGTGCCAGCTCACGGCCCGGGGTCACAGATACGCAGTATTTT. Complete variable domain (other parts from reference TRBV18 and TRBJ2-3): NAGVMQNPRHLVRRRGQEARLRCSPMKGHSHVYWYRQLPEEGLKFMVYLQKENIIDESGMPKERFSAEFPKEGPSILRIQQVVRGDSAAYFCASSRPGVTDTQYFGPGTRLTVL.

This clone appeared a few times. The V call is TRBV9, the J call TRBJ1-3; no clear D gene. The CDR3 is made up of 14 amino acids. From germline, CDR1 is SGDLS and CDR2 YYNGEE. V was cut by 2 bases and J by 8 bases, with 14 bases left in between. The CDR3: CASSVEGFADTIYF. The CDR3 nucleotides read TGTGCCAGCAGCGTGGAGGGCTTTGCGGACACCATATATTTT.

As DNA, the CDR3 is TGCGCCAGCAGCCCGGGACAGCCTGAAGCTTTCTTT. Amino acid sequence: CASSPGQPEAFF. The gene calls are TRBV5-1 and TRBJ1-1; TRBD1 aligns across 7 bases. CDR3 length: 12 amino acids. CDR1 and CDR2 (germline): SGHRS, YFSETQ. The junction had 3 bases not matched to a gene; V was cut back by 4 bases and J by 6 bases.